The 29 T cell receptor beta chains below all came from one sample that was sequenced in a study of blood T cell repertoires in COVID-19. This table comes from immunoSEQ multiplex PCR, and its TCRdb copy is limited to in-frame clones, with some not included. The sample lists roughly 140,000 clones, 80% to 90% occurring once. Sequenced input: peripheral blood. These receptors originate from a man in his 70s with acute or convalescent COVID-19.

This chain joins TRBV27 and TRBJ1-1; 9 nucleotides match TRBD1. The CDR3 spans 14 residues. The germline CDR1 and CDR2 sequences are MNHEY and SMNVEV (reference sequence). Losses at the gene ends were 6 bases for V and 2 bases for J; bases not matched to a gene: 4. The CDR3, as DNA: TGTGCCAGCAGACGACAGGGGGAAAACACTGAAGCTTTCTTT. This codes for CASRRQGENTEAFF.

The chain links TRBV4-1 to TRBJ2-5; 9 bases fit TRBD2. Germline V gives CDR1 MGHRA, CDR2 YSYEKL. CDR3 length: 16 residues. V shed 1 base, J shed 4 bases, and the junction held 7 bases outside the gene matches. CDR3 region: CASSQGGGRGVETQYF. For the CDR3, the DNA is TGCGCCAGCAGCCAAGGGGGCGGGAGGGGAGTAGAGACCCAGTACTTC.

The CDR3 sequence: CASTDRDTHYNEQFF. The CDR3 DNA sequence: TGTGCCAGCACAGACCGGGACACACATTACAATGAGCAGTTCTTC. The gene calls are TRBV28 and TRBJ2-1; D possibly corresponds to TRBD1 (6 bases). Germline V gene lookup returns CDR1 MDHEN and CDR2 SYDVKM. CDR3 length equals 15 residues. V gave up 7 bases and J gave up 4 bases, with 17 bases separating them. Full variable domain (rest looked up from reference TRBV28 and TRBJ2-1): DVKVTQSSRYLVKRTGEKVFLECVQDMDHENMFWYRQDPGLGLRLIYFSYDVKMKEKGDIPEGYSVSREKKERFSLILESASTNQTSMYLCASTDRDTHYNEQFFGPGTRLTVL.

The chain has TRBV19 and TRBJ1-4, with 9 nucleotides matching TRBD1. This CDR3 comprises 13 residues. Germline lookup yields CDR1 LNHDA and CDR2 SQIVND (reference sequence). Losses at the gene ends were 7 bases for V and 7 bases for J; bases not matched to a gene: 4. CDR3 amino acids: CASTKDRGEKLFF. The CDR3 DNA follows: TGTGCCAGTACTAAGGACAGGGGTGAAAAACTGTTTTTT.

This clone was found once. The chain is built from TRBV7-9 and TRBJ2-3; 8 positions match TRBD2. V shed 0 bases and J 4 bases; nucleotides not matched to a gene: 6. This CDR3 spans 16 amino acids. The germline CDR1 and CDR2 sequences are SEHNR and FQNEAQ (reference sequence). CDR3 in DNA: TGTGCCAGCAGCTTAGCCCCGGGAGGGCCTGCAGATACGCAGTATTTT. Residues: CASSLAPGGPADTQYF.

This clone was detected only once. The chain joins TRBV25-1 to TRBJ1-2; D is undetermined. CDR3 length: 14 residues. Germline V gene lookup returns CDR1 MGHDK and CDR2 SYGVNS. Trimming pared 5 bases from V and 4 bases from J, leaving 14 bases between. CDR3 amino acids: CASSPPRDSYGYTF. The CDR3, as DNA: TGTGCCAGCAGTCCCCCCCGAGATTCCTATGGCTACACCTTC.

The chain uses TRBV9 and TRBJ2-5, with a weak D call TRBD2 (7 bases). Germline V gene lookup returns CDR1 SGDLS and CDR2 YYNGEE. V lost 1 base and J lost 1, with 14 bases in between. CDR3 length: 16 residues. The CDR3: CASSVRGGGGQETQYF. CDR3 sequence (DNA): TGTGCCAGCAGCGTACGCGGGGGCGGGGGCCAAGAGACCCAGTACTTC.

The chain uses TRBV7-2 and TRBJ2-1, with 8 bases fitting TRBD1. The V segment lost 0 bases and the J segment 8 bases; nucleotides outside the gene matches: 6. This CDR3 spans 15 amino acids. Germline CDR1 is SGHTA and CDR2 is FQGNSA. In DNA form, the CDR3 reads TGTGCCAGCAGCTTAGCGGCAGGGGGCAGGGATGAGCAGTTCTTC. Translating gives CASSLAAGGRDEQFF.

The rearrangement uses TRBV27 and TRBJ1-5; TRBD1 matches at 7 bases. The ends lost 5 bases at V and 4 bases at J; junction bases unmatched: 8. The germline V gene has CDR1 MNHEY and CDR2 SMNVEV (reference sequence). The CDR3 consists of 15 residues. In nucleotides, the CDR3 is TGTGCCAGCAGTGGCAGGGGGGCAGGTAATCAGCCCCAGCATTTT. Translation: CASSGRGAGNQPQHF.

The chain joins TRBV18 to TRBJ1-5; 8 bases line up with TRBD1. The V and J ends lost 6 bases and 5 bases, in that order; junction bases with no gene match: 3. Germline V gene sequence: CDR1 KGHSH, CDR2 LQKENI. The CDR3 totals 13 residues. CDR3 sequence reads: CASSDRVDQPQHF. In DNA, the CDR3 is TGTGCCAGCTCGGACAGGGTGGATCAGCCCCAGCATTTT. The whole variable domain, remainder taken from reference TRBV18 and TRBJ1-5, is NAGVMQNPRHLVRRRGQEARLRCSPMKGHSHVYWYRQLPEEGLKFMVYLQKENIIDESGMPKERFSAEFPKEGPSILRIQQVVRGDSAAYFCASSDRVDQPQHFGDGTRLSIL.

V gene TRBV12-3 or TRBV12-4 combines with J gene TRBJ1-4; weak D call: TRBD1 (5 bases). V lost 8 bases to trimming and J lost 8 bases, with 15 bases between them. This CDR3 has 13 residues. CDR3 loop: CASGRGNLEKLFF. The CDR3, as DNA: TGTGCCAGCGGCCGGGGGAACCTCGAAAAACTGTTTTTT.

The J gene is TRBJ2-3, the V gene TRBV28, with 7 positions matching TRBD1. Looked up from germline, CDR1 is MDHEN and CDR2 is SYDVKM. The CDR3 totals 14 residues. V lost 8 bases, J lost 4 bases, and 9 bases stayed unmatched. CDR3 in amino acids: CASDRQGLSDTQYF. The CDR3 region has the DNA TGTGCCAGCGATAGACAGGGTTTGTCAGATACGCAGTATTTT.

The gene calls are TRBV27 and TRBJ2-1; 13 nucleotides match TRBD2. The CDR3 covers 16 residues. V dropped 5 bases and J dropped 8; count of bases not matched to a gene: 9. Germline V gene data show CDR1 as MNHEY and CDR2 as SMNVEV (reference sequence). The CDR3 DNA reads TGTGCCAGCAGTGCCCCCGGGACTAGCGGGAACGATGAGCAGTTCTTC. This codes for CASSAPGTSGNDEQFF.

This sequence joins TRBV28 and TRBJ2-1; maybe TRBD1 (5 bases). The CDR3 length is 13 residues. The germline V gene encodes CDR1 MDHEN and CDR2 SYDVKM. V shed 3 bases and J shed 7 bases, with 10 bases lying between them. CDR3 coding DNA: TGTGCCAGCAGTTTGCAGGGTCTGAATGAGCAGTTCTTC. Translated: CASSLQGLNEQFF.

This clone was picked up a small number of times. The chain joins TRBV12-3 or TRBV12-4 to TRBJ2-2, with D maybe TRBD1 (5 bases). V was cut by 4 bases and J by 6 bases, with 9 bases left in between. The CDR3 runs to 13 residues. The CDR3, as DNA: TGTGCCAGCAGTTCCTACAGGTCCGGGGAGCTGTTTTTT. It codes for CASSSYRSGELFF.

The chain joins TRBV6-2 or TRBV6-3 to TRBJ2-2, with 11 bases identical to TRBD2. There are 16 residues in the CDR3. V trimming: 6 bases; J trimming: 6 bases; junction bases outside the gene matches: 9. CDR1 is MNHEY, CDR2 SVGEGT, per germline. CDR3 nucleotide sequence: TGTGCCAGCAGCCCACCATCGGGACTAGCGGCCGGGGAGCTGTTTTTT. Translation gives CASSPPSGLAAGELFF.

The rearrangement links TRBV7-3 to TRBJ2-1; 10 nucleotides align to TRBD2. The CDR3 is made up of 15 amino acids. J lost 8 bases, V lost 5 bases, and 9 bases had no gene match. The germline V gene has CDR1 SGHTA and CDR2 FQGTGA. CDR3 bases: TGTGCCAGCAGCCCCGCAAGCGGGAGGGCGCATGAGCAGTTCTTC. This gives the protein CASSPASGRAHEQFF.

The chain links TRBV15 to TRBJ2-1; D possibly corresponds to TRBD1 (5 bases). The CDR3 has 17 residues. V shed 5 bases and J shed 5 bases, with 22 bases lying between them. Germline CDR1 LNHNV, CDR2 YYDKDF (reference sequence). The chain's CDR3 is CATSPSFGAKGNNEQFF. As DNA, the CDR3 is TGTGCCACCAGCCCTTCTTTTGGGGCGAAAGGAAACAATGAGCAGTTCTTC.

The J gene is TRBJ2-6, the V gene TRBV9; 14 bases fit TRBD2. The CDR3 has 21 residues. The junction had 13 bases not matched to a gene; V was cut back by 3 bases and J by 2 bases. Germline assignment: CDR1 SGDLS and CDR2 YYNGEE. Here the CDR3 reads CASSDPGLAGVVTAGANVLTF. CDR3 DNA sequence: TGTGCCAGCAGCGATCCGGGACTAGCGGGAGTAGTAACTGCTGGGGCCAACGTCCTGACTTTC.

The chain couples TRBV5-1 to TRBJ2-7; TRBD2 matches 7 bases. V trimming: 2 bases; J trimming: 6 bases; junction bases outside the gene matches: 2. CDR1 and CDR2 from the germline V gene are SGHRS and YFSETQ. This CDR3 region has 12 residues. The CDR3 loop reads CASSFGRSEQYF. Written as DNA, the CDR3 is TGCGCCAGCAGCTTCGGGAGGTCCGAGCAGTACTTC.

The chain carries TRBV27 and TRBJ2-4, with 9 bases aligning to TRBD1. After removal of 3 bases from V and 2 bases from J, the junction contained 8 bases not matched to a gene. The CDR3 loop spans 17 amino acids. Germline lookup yields CDR1 MNHEY and CDR2 SMNVEV (reference sequence). CDR3 protein: CASSLGRDRVTKNIQYF. Here the CDR3 DNA reads TGTGCCAGCAGTTTGGGCCGGGACAGGGTTACCAAAAACATTCAGTACTTC.

J is TRBJ1-1 and V is TRBV5-1; a weak D match, TRBD1 (5 bases). This CDR3 contains 15 residues. Trimming shortened V by 4 bases and J by 3 bases, and 16 bases separated the two germline ends. Germline V gene sequence: CDR1 SGHRS, CDR2 YFSETQ. The CDR3 nucleotides read TGCGCCAGCAGCAAAATGGACAAAGGGGACACTGAAGCTTTCTTT. It is translated as CASSKMDKGDTEAFF.

This rearrangement joins TRBV10-3 to TRBJ2-5; TRBD1 agrees at 8 bases. The V gene end was trimmed by 10 bases and the J gene end by 4 bases; junction bases not matched to a gene: 5. CDR1 is ENHRY, CDR2 SYGVKD, per germline. CDR3 length: 12 amino acids. The DNA of the CDR3 is TGTGCCAGCGCGACAGGGGTAGAGACCCAGTACTTC. This codes for CASATGVETQYF.

J is TRBJ2-3 and V is TRBV24-1; D gene ambiguous. CDR3 size: 15 residues. The V gene lost 6 bases and the J gene lost 0 bases, with 12 bases spanning the gap. Germline V gene sequence: CDR1 KGHDR, CDR2 SFDVKD. CDR3 protein: CATSQPAPSTDTQYF. The DNA of the CDR3 is TGTGCCACCAGTCAACCAGCGCCAAGCACAGATACGCAGTATTTT.

The CDR3 DNA reads TGTGCCAGCAGTCTCCTAGCGACCTACAATGAGCAGTTCTTC. It is translated as CASSLLATYNEQFF. The genes are TRBV6-5 and TRBJ2-1, with a weak D call TRBD2 (6 bases). Germline CDR1 reads MNHEY; CDR2 reads SVGAGI. The CDR3 runs 14 residues. Trimming cost V 5 bases and J 2 bases, with 10 bases left between them.

The chain combines TRBV3-1 (or the pseudogene TRBV3-2) with TRBJ2-7; TRBD1 aligns across 10 bases. This CDR3 is 15 amino acids long. CDR1 LGHDT and CDR2 YNNKEL come from the germline V gene (reference sequence). Losses at the gene ends were 2 bases for V and 2 bases for J; bases not matched to a gene: 3. The CDR3 region is CASSQLTGGPYEQYF. The CDR3 nucleotides are TGTGCCAGCAGCCAACTGACAGGGGGCCCCTACGAGCAGTACTTC.

The J gene is TRBJ1-1, the V gene TRBV7-8, with D possibly matching TRBD1 (6 bases). Germline assignment: CDR1 SGHVS and CDR2 FQNEAQ. The CDR3 is 14 residues long. V was cut by 0 bases and J by 8 bases, with 13 bases left in between. This CDR3 is CASSLATGTGEAFF. CDR3 coding DNA: TGTGCCAGCAGCTTAGCGACAGGAACGGGGGAAGCTTTCTTT.

The chain couples TRBV4-2 to TRBJ2-7, with 8 bases fitting TRBD2. Germline CDR1 is LGHNA and CDR2 is YNFKEQ. V was clipped by 2 bases and J by 2 bases; unmatched bases: 2. This CDR3 has 14 residues. CDR3 region: CASSQTSGTYEQYF. The CDR3 DNA follows: TGTGCCAGCAGCCAAACTAGCGGAACCTACGAGCAGTACTTC.

The rearrangement uses TRBV5-1 and TRBJ2-1; 8 bases line up with TRBD2. J was trimmed by 9 bases and V by 0 bases; bases with no gene match: 14. The CDR3 has 17 residues. Germline assignment: CDR1 SGHRS and CDR2 YFSETQ. The CDR3 nucleotides read TGCGCCAGCAGCTTGGGGGCGACTAGCGCCGGAGGGGGTGAGCAGTTCTTC. The encoded protein is CASSLGATSAGGGEQFF.